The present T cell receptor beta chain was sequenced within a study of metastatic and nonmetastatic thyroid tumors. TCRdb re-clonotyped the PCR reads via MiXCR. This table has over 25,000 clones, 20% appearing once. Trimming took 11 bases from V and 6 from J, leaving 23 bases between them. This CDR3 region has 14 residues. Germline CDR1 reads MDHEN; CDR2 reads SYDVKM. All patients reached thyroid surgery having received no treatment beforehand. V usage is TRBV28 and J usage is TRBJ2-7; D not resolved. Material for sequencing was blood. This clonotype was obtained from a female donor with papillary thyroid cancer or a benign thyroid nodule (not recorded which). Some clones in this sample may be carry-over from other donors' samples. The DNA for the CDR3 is TGTGCCTCCAACTCGTTAGGTGGTTCGGCCGAGCAGTACTTC. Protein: CASNSLGGSAEQYF.